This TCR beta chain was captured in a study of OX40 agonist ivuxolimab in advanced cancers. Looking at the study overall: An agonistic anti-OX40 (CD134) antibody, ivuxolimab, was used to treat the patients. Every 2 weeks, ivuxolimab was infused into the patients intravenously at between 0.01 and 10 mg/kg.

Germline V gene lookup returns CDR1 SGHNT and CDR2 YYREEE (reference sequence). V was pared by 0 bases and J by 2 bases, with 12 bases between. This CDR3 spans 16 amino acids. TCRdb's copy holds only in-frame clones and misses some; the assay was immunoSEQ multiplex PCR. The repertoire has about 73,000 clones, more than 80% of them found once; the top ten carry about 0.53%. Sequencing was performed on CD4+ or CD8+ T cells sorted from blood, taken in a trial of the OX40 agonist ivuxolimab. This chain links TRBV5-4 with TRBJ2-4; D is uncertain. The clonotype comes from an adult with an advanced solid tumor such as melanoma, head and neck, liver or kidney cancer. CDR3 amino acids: CASSLDFEQSKNIQYF. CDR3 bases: TGTGCCAGCAGCTTGGACTTCGAGCAGTCCAAAAACATTCAGTACTTC.